The next 9 T cell receptor beta chains were all read from a single sample in a study of blood T cell repertoires in COVID-19 (TCRdb year 2020). Library method: the immunoSEQ multiplex PCR assay. Imported from immuneACCESS, the table was reduced by TCRdb to in-frame sequences with V and J called. These copies leave out some clones; in studies compared against another copy, an unresolved V gene accounts for under half, and the cause of the remainder is not known. This sample has some 80,000 clones in its table, and 88% of those were observed once. The top ten clones comprise approximately 19% of the sample. Sequenced: peripheral blood. The receptors derive from a human donor in a cohort sampled during active COVID-19.

V is TRBV6-1 and J is TRBJ2-2, with D possibly TRBD1 on 5 matching bases. This CDR3 has 17 amino acids. V was pared by 2 bases and J by 7 bases, with 20 bases between. The germline CDR1 and CDR2 sequences are MNHNS and SASEGT. The CDR3 region has the DNA TGTGCCAGCAGTGAACCCAGGGTAGCCGTAATCGTCGGGGAGCTGTTTTTT. Its protein product is CASSEPRVAVIVGELFF.

V usage is TRBV19 and J usage is TRBJ1-1; 7 nucleotides line up with TRBD1. Germline loops: CDR1 LNHDA, CDR2 SQIVND (reference sequence). V lost 5 bases to trimming and J lost 1 base; unmatched junction nucleotides: 7. This CDR3 contains 15 residues. The CDR3 reads CASSADRAGNTEAFF. CDR3 in DNA: TGTGCCAGTAGTGCAGACAGGGCTGGGAACACTGAAGCTTTCTTT.

The chain has TRBV5-3 and TRBJ2-2; 11 bases are a match to TRBD2. TRBV5-3 counts as an open reading frame of uncertain function. The CDR3 length is 18 residues. V lost 1 base, J lost 4 bases, and 9 bases stayed unmatched. The CDR3 DNA is TGTGCCAGAAGCTTGAAGGTAGCGGGAGGGCCAAGCACCGGGGAGCTGTTTTTT. This gives the protein CARSLKVAGGPSTGELFF.

The CDR3 protein is CASSSPGLAGGPGYEQYF. CDR3 nucleotide sequence: TGTGCCAGCAGCTCTCCGGGACTAGCGGGAGGGCCAGGTTACGAGCAGTACTTC. The chain uses TRBV7-3 and TRBJ2-7; 16 bases are a match to TRBD2. Germline assignment: CDR1 SGHTA and CDR2 FQGTGA. CDR3 length: 18 amino acids. The V and J ends lost 4 bases and 4 bases, in that order; junction bases with no gene match: 10.

As DNA, the CDR3 is TGCGCCAGCAGCCAAGCCGGCCCATGGGCAGCGAACACCGGGGAGCTGTTTTTT. Amino acid sequence: CASSQAGPWAANTGELFF. The genes are TRBV4-1 and TRBJ2-2; no definite D call. V was pared by 1 base and J by 0 bases, with 15 bases between. This CDR3 region has 18 residues. CDR1 is MGHRA, CDR2 YSYEKL, per germline.

V gene TRBV7-2 combines with J gene TRBJ1-4, with a tentative D call TRBD1 (5 bases). Looked up from germline, CDR1 is SGHTA and CDR2 is FQGNSA. This CDR3 has 18 amino acids. Between the trimmed V and J ends, which lost 5 bases and 5 bases, there was a span of 24 bases. In nucleotides, the CDR3 is TGTGCCAGCAGCCTAGGCCGGGCCTCGGGGGGAGGAAATGAAAAACTGTTTTTT. It encodes CASSLGRASGGGNEKLFF. Full variable domain (rest looked up from reference TRBV7-2 and TRBJ1-4): GAGVSQSPSNKVTEKGKDVELRCDPISGHTALYWYRQSLGQGLEFLIYFQGNSAPDKSGLPSDRFSAERTGGSVSTLTIQRTQQEDSAVYLCASSLGRASGGGNEKLFFGSGTQLSVL.

This clone was seen a few times. This sequence joins TRBV19 and TRBJ1-3, with TRBD1 identical over 7 bases. This CDR3 has 16 residues. Trimming at V came to 5 bases and at J to 0 bases, leaving 7 bases not matched to a gene. Germline V gene data show CDR1 as LNHDA and CDR2 as SQIVND (reference sequence). The CDR3 coding sequence is TGTGCCAGTAGTGCCGGCCCAGGGGGCTCTGGAAACACCATATATTTT. It specifies CASSAGPGGSGNTIYF.

This clone showed up just once. This rearrangement joins TRBV19 to TRBJ1-5, with D perhaps matching TRBD1 (5 bases). The V and J ends lost 2 bases and 2 bases respectively, with 10 bases between them. CDR1 and CDR2 (germline): LNHDA, SQIVND (reference sequence). This CDR3 comprises 15 residues. In nucleotides, the CDR3 is TGTGCCAGTAGTATATCTTGGGGCGGCAATCAGCCCCAGCATTTT. Translation gives CASSISWGGNQPQHF.

The chain is built from TRBV7-2 and TRBJ1-4; D perhaps matches TRBD1 (5 bases). Trimming removed 0 bases at V and 1 base at J, with 9 bases between. In germline, CDR1 is SGHTA, CDR2 FQGNSA. The CDR3 sequence is 16 residues long. In nucleotides, the CDR3 is TGTGCCAGCAGCTTAGCGTCCGGGGGAACTAATGAAAAACTGTTTTTT. Translation gives CASSLASGGTNEKLFF.